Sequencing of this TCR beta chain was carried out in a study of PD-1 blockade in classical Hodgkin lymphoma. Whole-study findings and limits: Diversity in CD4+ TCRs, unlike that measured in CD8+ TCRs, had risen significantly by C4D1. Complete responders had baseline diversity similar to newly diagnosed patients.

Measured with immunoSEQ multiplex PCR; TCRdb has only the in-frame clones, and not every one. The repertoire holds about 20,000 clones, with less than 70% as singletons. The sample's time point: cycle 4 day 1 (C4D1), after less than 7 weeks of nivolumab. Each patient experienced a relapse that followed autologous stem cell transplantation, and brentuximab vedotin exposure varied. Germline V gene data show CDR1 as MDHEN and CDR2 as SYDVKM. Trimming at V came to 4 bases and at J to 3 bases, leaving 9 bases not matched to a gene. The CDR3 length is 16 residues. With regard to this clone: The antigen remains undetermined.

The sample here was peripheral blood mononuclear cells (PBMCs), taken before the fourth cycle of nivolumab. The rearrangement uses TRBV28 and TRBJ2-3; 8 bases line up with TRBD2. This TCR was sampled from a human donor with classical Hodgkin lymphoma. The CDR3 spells CASSSPGGVSTDTQYF. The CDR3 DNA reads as TGTGCCAGCAGTTCCCCCGGGGGGGTCAGTACAGATACGCAGTATTTT.